The T cell receptor (beta chain) under discussion was sequenced for a study of identical twins. Whole-study findings and limits: The more abundant beta clonotypes in cord blood had fewer insertions, and memory repertoires did not show this.

The length of the CDR3 is 15 residues. V lost 4 bases, J lost 1 base, and 12 bases lay in between. CDR1 and CDR2 from the germline V gene are SGHRS and YFSETQ. The donor group consisted entirely of healthy Caucasians. This clonotype was observed many times. Its antigen is unidentified. MiXCR, applied by TCRdb to the 5' RACE reads, yields one record per CDR3 protein. The sample holds 240,000 or so distinct CDR3 sequences, approximately 7% seen once. This same sample was also taken into another study, of yellow fever vaccine responses in identical twins. From that second work: On the reported evidence, twins' vaccine T cell responses seemed partly convergent and partly personalized.

This TCR came from a woman between 18 and 29 years old in good health. Material: memory (CD45RO+) T cells sorted from blood. The chain is built from TRBV5-1 and TRBJ2-1; D may be TRBD1 (5 bases). The CDR3: CASSLQGGSYNEQFF. CDR3 DNA: TGCGCCAGCAGCCTCCAGGGCGGATCCTACAATGAGCAGTTCTTC.